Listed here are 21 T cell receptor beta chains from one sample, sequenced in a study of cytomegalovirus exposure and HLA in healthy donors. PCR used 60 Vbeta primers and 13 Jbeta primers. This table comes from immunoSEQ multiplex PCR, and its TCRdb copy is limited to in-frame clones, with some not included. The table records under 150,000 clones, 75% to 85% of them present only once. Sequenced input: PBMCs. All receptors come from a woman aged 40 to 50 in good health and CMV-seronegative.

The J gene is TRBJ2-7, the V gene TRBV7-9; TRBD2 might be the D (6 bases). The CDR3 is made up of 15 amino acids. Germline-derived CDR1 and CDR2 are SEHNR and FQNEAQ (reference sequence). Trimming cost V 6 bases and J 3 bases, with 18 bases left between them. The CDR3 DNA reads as TGTGCCAGCAGGTTACGCGGAGGGAGTGACTACGAGCAGTACTTC. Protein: CASRLRGGSDYEQYF.

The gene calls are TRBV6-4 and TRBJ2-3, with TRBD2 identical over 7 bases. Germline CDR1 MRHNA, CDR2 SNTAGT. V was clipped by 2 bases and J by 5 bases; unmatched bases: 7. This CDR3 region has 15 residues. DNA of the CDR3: TGTGCCAGCAGTGACCGGAGCGGGGAGGTAGATACGCAGTATTTT. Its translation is CASSDRSGEVDTQYF.

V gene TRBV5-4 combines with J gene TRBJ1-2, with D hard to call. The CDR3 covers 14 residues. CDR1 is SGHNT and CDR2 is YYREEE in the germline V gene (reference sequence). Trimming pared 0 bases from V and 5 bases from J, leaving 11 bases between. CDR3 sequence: CASSLASLLYGYTF. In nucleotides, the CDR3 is TGTGCCAGCAGCTTGGCCAGTTTATTATATGGCTACACCTTC. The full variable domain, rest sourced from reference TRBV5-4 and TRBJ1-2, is ETGVTQSPTHLIKTRGQQVTLRCSSQSGHNTVSWYQQALGQGPQFIFQYYREEENGRGNFPPRFSGLQFPNYSSELNVNALELDDSALYLCASSLASLLYGYTFGSGTRLTVV.

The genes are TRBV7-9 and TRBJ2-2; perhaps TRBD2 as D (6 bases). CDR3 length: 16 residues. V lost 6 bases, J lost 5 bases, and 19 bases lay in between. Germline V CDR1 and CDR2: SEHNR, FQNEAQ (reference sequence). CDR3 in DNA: TGTGCCAGCAGGCCCCTTAGAGGGCGGGATACCGGGGAGCTGTTTTTT. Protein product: CASRPLRGRDTGELFF.

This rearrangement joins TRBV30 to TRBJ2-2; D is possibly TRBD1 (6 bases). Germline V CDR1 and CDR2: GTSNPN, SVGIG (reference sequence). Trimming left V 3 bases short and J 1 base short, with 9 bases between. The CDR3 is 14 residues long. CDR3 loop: CAWRWTENTGELFF. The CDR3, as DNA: TGTGCCTGGAGATGGACAGAGAACACCGGGGAGCTGTTTTTT.

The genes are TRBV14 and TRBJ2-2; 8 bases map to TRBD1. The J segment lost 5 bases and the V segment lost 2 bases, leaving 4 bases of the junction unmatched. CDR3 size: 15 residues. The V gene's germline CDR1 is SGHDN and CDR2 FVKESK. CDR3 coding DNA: TGTGCCAGCAGCCAACGGACAGGGCAGACCGGGGAGCTGTTTTTT. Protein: CASSQRTGQTGELFF.

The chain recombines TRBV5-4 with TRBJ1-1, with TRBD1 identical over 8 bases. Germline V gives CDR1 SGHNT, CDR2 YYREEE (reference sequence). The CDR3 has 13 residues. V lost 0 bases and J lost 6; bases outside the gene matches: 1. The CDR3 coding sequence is TGTGCCAGCAGCTTGGGGGGACAGGCTGAAGCTTTCTTT. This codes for CASSLGGQAEAFF. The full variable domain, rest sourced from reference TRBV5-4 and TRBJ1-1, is ETGVTQSPTHLIKTRGQQVTLRCSSQSGHNTVSWYQQALGQGPQFIFQYYREEENGRGNFPPRFSGLQFPNYSSELNVNALELDDSALYLCASSLGGQAEAFFGQGTRLTVV.

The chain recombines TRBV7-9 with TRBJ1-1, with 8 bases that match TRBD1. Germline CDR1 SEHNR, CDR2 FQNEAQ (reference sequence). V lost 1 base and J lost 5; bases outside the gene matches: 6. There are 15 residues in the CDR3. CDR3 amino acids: CASSLGRQGKTEAFF. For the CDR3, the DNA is TGTGCCAGCAGCTTAGGGCGACAGGGGAAAACTGAAGCTTTCTTT. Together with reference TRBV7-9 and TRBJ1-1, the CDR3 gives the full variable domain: DTGVSQNPRHKITKRGQNVTFRCDPISEHNRLYWYRQTLGQGPEFLTYFQNEAQLEKSRLLSDRFSAERPKGSFSTLEIQRTEQGDSAMYLCASSLGRQGKTEAFFGQGTRLTVV.

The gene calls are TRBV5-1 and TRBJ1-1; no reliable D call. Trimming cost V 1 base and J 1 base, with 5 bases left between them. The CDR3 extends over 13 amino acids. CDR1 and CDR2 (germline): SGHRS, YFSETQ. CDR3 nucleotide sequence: TGCGCCAGCAGCTTGACGGGGAACACTGAAGCTTTCTTT. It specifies CASSLTGNTEAFF.

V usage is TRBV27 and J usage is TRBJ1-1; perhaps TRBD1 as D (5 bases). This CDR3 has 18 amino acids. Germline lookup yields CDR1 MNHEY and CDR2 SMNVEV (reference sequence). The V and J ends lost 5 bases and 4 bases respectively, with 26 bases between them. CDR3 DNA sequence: TGTGCCAGCAGTGCTATCTTCTCCAGGGTATCGGGCGGCACTGAAGCTTTCTTT. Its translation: CASSAIFSRVSGGTEAFF.

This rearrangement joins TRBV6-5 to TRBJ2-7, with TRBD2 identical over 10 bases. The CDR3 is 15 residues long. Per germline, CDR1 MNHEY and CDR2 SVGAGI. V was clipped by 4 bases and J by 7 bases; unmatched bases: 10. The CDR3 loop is CASSSRTSGTYEQYF. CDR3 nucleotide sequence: TGTGCCAGCAGTTCCCGGACTAGCGGTACATATGAGCAGTACTTC.

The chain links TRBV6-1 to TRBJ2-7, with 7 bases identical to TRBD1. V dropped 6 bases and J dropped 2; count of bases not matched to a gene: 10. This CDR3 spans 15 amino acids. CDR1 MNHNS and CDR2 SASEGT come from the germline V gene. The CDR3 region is CASSPTGAGTYEQYF. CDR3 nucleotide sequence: TGTGCCAGCAGCCCCACAGGGGCCGGCACCTACGAGCAGTACTTC.

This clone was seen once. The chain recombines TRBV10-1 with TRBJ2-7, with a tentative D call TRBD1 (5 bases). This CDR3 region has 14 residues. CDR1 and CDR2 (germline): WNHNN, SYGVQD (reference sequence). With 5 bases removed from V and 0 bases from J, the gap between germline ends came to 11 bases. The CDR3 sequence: CASSQGRASYEQYF. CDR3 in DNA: TGCGCCAGCAGTCAGGGTAGGGCCTCCTACGAGCAGTACTTC.

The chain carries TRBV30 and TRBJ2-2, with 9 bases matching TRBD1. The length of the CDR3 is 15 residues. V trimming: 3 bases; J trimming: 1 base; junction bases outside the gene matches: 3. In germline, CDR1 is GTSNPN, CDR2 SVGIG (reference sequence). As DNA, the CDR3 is TGTGCCTGGAGCAAGGGACAGGGGAACACCGGGGAGCTGTTTTTT. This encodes CAWSKGQGNTGELFF. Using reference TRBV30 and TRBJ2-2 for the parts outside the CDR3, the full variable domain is SQTIHQWPATLVQPVGSPLSLECTVEGTSNPNLYWYRQAAGRGLQLLFYSVGIGQISSEVPQNLSASRPQDRQFILSSKKLLLSDSGFYLCAWSKGQGNTGELFFGEGSRLTVL.

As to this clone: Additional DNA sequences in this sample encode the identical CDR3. The CDR3 nucleotides read TGCAGTGCCTCGAGGAACACTGAAGCTTTCTTT. Its protein is CSASRNTEAFF. The chain joins TRBV20-1 to TRBJ1-1; D uncertain. This CDR3 has 11 amino acids. Per the germline V gene, CDR1 is DFQATT and CDR2 is SNEGSKA (reference sequence). The germline V and J ends were trimmed by 6 bases and 1 base, with 6 bases remaining between them.

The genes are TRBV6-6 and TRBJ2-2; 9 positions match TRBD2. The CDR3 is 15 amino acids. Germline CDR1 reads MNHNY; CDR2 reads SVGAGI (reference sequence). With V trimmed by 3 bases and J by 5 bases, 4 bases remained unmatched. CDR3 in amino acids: CASSYPSGVTGELFF. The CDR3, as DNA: TGTGCCAGCAGTTATCCTAGCGGGGTGACCGGGGAGCTGTTTTTT.

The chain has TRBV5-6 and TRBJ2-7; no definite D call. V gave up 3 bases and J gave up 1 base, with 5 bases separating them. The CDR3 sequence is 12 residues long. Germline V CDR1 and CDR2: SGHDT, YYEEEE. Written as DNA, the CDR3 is TGTGCCAGCAGCTCCCTTTCCTACGAGCAGTACTTC. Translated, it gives CASSSLSYEQYF. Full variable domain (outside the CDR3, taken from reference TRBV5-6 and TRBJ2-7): DAGVTQSPTHLIKTRGQQVTLRCSPKSGHDTVSWYQQALGQGPQFIFQYYEEEERQRGNFPDRFSGHQFPNYSSELNVNALLLGDSALYLCASSSLSYEQYFGPGTRLTVT.

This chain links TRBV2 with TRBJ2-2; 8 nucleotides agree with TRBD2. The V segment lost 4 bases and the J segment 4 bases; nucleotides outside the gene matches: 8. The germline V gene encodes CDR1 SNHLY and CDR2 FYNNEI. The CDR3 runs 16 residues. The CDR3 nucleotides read TGTGCCAGCAGTGTGGGCCGGCGGGGGGCCACCGGGGAGCTGTTTTTT. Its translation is CASSVGRRGATGELFF.

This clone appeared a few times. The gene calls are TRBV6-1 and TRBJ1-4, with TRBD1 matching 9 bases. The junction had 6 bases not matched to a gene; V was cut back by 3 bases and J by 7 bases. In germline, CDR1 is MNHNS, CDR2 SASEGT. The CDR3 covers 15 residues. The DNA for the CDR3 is TGTGCCAGCAGTGATCGAGACAGGGGGACTGAAAAACTGTTTTTT. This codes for CASSDRDRGTEKLFF.

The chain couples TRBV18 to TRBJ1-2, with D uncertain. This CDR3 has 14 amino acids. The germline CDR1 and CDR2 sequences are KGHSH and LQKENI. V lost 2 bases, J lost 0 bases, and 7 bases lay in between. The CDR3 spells CASSPTVANYGYTF. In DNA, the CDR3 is TGTGCCAGCTCACCAACCGTAGCTAACTATGGCTACACCTTC.

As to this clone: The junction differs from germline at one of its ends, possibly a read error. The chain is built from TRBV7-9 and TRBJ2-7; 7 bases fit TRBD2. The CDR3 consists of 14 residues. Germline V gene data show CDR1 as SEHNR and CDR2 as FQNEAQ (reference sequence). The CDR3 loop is CSSRSPSGSYEQYF. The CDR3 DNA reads TGTTCCAGCAGATCTCCTAGCGGCTCCTACGAGCAGTACTTC. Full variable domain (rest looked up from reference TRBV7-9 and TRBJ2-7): DTGVSQNPRHKITKRGQNVTFRCDPISEHNRLYWYRQTLGQGPEFLTYFQNEAQLEKSRLLSDRFSAERPKGSFSTLEIQRTEQGDSAMYLCSSRSPSGSYEQYFGPGTRLTVT.